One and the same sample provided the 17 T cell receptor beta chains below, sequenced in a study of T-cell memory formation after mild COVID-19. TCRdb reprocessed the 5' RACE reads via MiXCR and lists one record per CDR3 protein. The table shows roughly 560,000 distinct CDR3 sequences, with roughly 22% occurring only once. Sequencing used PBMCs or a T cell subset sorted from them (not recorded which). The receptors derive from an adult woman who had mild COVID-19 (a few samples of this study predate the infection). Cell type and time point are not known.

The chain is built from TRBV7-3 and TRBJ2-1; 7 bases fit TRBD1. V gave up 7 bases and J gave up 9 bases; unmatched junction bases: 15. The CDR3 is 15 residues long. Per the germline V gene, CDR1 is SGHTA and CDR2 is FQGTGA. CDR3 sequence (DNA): TGTGCCAGCATCCCGAGGGACAGCTGGGCAAGTGAGCAGTTCTTC. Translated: CASIPRDSWASEQFF.

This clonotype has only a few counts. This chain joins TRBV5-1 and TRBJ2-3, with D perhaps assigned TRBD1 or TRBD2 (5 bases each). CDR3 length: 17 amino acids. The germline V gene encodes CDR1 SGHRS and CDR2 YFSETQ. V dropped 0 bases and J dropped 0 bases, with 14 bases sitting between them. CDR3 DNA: TGCGCCAGCAGCTTGGCCGTCTCGGGGCATAGCACAGATACGCAGTATTTT. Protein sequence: CASSLAVSGHSTDTQYF.

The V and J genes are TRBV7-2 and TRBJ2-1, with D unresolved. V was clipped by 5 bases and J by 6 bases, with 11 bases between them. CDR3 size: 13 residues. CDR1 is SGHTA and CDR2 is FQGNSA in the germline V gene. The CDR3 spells CASSPYLFNEQFF. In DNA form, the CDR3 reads TGTGCCAGCAGCCCCTACCTCTTCAATGAGCAGTTCTTC.

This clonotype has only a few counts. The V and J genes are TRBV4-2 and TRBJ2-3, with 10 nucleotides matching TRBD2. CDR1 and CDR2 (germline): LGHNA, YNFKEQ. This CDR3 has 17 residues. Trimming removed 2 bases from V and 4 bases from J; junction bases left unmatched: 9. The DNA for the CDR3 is TGTGCCAGCAGCCAACGGGGACTAGCGAGTACACCAGATACGCAGTATTTT. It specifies CASSQRGLASTPDTQYF.

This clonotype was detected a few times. The CDR3, as DNA: TGCGCCAGCCGTGGAGCTGGTTACAATGAGCAGTTCTTC. As protein: CASRGAGYNEQFF. The gene calls are TRBV5-1 and TRBJ2-1; D remains ambiguous. The V gene lost 7 bases and the J gene lost 4 bases, with 12 bases spanning the gap. Per the germline V gene, CDR1 is SGHRS and CDR2 is YFSETQ. The CDR3 sequence is 13 residues long.

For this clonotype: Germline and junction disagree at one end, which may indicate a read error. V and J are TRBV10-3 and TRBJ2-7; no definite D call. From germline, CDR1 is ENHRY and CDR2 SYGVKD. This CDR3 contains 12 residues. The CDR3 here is CAISESASHSDF. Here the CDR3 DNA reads TGTGCCATCAGTGAGTCGGCCTCCCATTCCGACTTC.

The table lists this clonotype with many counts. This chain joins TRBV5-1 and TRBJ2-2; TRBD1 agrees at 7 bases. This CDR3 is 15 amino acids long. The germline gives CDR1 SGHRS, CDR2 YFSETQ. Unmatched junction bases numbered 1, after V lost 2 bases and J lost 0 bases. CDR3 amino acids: CASSFQGANTGELFF. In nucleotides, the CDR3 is TGCGCCAGCAGCTTCCAGGGGGCGAACACCGGGGAGCTGTTTTTT. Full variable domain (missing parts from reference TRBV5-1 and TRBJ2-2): KAGVTQTPRYLIKTRGQQVTLSCSPISGHRSVSWYQQTPGQGLQFLFEYFSETQRNKGNFPGRFSGRQFSNSRSEMNVSTLELGDSALYLCASSFQGANTGELFFGEGSRLTVL.

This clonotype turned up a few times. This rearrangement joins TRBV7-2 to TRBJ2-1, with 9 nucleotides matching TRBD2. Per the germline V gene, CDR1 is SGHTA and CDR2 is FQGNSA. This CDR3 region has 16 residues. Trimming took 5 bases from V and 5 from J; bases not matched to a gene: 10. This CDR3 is CASSPRREGLDNEQFF. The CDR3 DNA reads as TGTGCCAGCAGCCCGAGGCGGGAGGGCCTGGACAATGAGCAGTTCTTC.

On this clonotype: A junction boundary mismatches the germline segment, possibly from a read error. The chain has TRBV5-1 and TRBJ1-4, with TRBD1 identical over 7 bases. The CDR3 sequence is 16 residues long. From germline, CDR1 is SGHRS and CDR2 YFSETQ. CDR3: CDSSWTGLATNEKLFF. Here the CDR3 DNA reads TGCGACAGCAGCTGGACAGGACTGGCAACTAATGAAAAACTGTTTTTT.

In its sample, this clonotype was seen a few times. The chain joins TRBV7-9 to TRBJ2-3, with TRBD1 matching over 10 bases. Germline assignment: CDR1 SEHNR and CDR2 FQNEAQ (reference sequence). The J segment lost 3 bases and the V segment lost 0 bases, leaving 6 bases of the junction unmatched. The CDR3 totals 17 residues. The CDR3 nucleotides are TGTGCCAGCAGCTTAGCTGTCGGGGACAGGGGAACAGATACGCAGTATTTT. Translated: CASSLAVGDRGTDTQYF.

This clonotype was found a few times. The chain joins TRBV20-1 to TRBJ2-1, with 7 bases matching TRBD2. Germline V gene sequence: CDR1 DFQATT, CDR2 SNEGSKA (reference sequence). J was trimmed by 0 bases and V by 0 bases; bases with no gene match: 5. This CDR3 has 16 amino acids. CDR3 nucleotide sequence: TGCAGTGCTAGAGAACGCCTAGCGGCCTCCTACAATGAGCAGTTCTTC. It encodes CSARERLAASYNEQFF.

For the CDR3, the DNA is TGTGCCAGCAGCTCCGAAGGGTACCAAGAGACCCAGTACTTC. Encoded protein: CASSSEGYQETQYF. The chain uses TRBV7-9 and TRBJ2-5; D remains unclear. The germline gives CDR1 SEHNR, CDR2 FQNEAQ (reference sequence). The V and J ends lost 4 bases and 0 bases respectively, with 9 bases between them. The CDR3 is made up of 14 amino acids. Using reference TRBV7-9 and TRBJ2-5 for the parts outside the CDR3, the full variable domain is DTGVSQNPRHKITKRGQNVTFRCDPISEHNRLYWYRQTLGQGPEFLTYFQNEAQLEKSRLLSDRFSAERPKGSFSTLEIQRTEQGDSAMYLCASSSEGYQETQYFGPGTRLLVL.

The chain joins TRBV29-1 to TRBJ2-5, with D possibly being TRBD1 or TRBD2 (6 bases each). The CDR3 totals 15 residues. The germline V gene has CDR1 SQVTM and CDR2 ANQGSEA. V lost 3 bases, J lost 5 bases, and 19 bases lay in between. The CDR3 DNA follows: TGCAGCGTTGATTTGATGTTGGGGGGCGGGGAGACCCAGTACTTC. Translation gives CSVDLMLGGGETQYF.

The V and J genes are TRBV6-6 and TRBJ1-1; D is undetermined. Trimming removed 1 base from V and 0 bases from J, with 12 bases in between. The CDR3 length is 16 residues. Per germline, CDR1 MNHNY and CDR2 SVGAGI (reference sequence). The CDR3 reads CASSYFGTGMNTEAFF. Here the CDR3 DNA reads TGTGCCAGCAGTTACTTCGGCACGGGAATGAACACTGAAGCTTTCTTT.

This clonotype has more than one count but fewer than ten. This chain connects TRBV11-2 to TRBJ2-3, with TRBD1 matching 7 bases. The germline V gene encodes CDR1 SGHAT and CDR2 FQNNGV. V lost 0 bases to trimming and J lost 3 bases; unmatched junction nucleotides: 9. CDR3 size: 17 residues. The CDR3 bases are TGTGCCAGCAGCTTAGAACCCCCCAGGGGGTATACAGATACGCAGTATTTT. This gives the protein CASSLEPPRGYTDTQYF.

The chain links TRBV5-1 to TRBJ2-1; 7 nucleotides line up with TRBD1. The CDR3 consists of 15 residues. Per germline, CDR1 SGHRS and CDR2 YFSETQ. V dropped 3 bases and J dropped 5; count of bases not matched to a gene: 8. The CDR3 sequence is CASSSGTALNNEQFF. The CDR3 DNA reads TGCGCCAGCAGCTCCGGGACAGCGTTAAACAATGAGCAGTTCTTC.

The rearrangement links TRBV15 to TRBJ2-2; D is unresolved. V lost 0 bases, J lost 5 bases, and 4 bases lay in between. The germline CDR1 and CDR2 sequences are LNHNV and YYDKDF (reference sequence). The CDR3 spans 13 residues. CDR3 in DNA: TGTGCCACCAGCAGAGATACGACCGGGGAGCTGTTTTTT. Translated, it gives CATSRDTTGELFF.